Shown below are 21 T cell receptor beta chains from a single sample sequenced in a study of OX40 agonist ivuxolimab in advanced cancers. The method was the immunoSEQ multiplex PCR assay. TCRdb carries this immuneACCESS record with in-frame sequences only. Its versions omit some clonotypes, under half of them owing to an unresolved V gene in the studies checked, with the rest unexplained. The table for this sample lists more than 65,000 clones; about three quarters of them were counted only once. The leading ten clones occupy roughly 5.3% of the sample. The input for sequencing was CD4+ or CD8+ T cells sorted from blood, taken in a trial of the OX40 agonist ivuxolimab. All receptors derive from an adult with an advanced solid tumor such as melanoma, head and neck, liver or kidney cancer.

The chain employs TRBV11-2 and TRBJ2-7; no reliable D call. Per germline, CDR1 SGHAT and CDR2 FQNNGV. The V end lost 2 bases, the J end lost 0 bases, and 11 bases lay between the germline ends. The CDR3 sequence is 15 residues long. This CDR3 reads CASSLLGESSYEQYF. For the CDR3, the DNA is TGTGCCAGCAGCTTACTGGGCGAGAGCTCCTACGAGCAGTACTTC.

About this clone itself: The same CDR3 is also encoded by other DNA sequences in this sample. This chain links TRBV11-3 with TRBJ2-2, with 8 bases fitting TRBD1. V dropped 3 bases and J dropped 2; count of bases not matched to a gene: 2. Germline V gene sequence: CDR1 SGHNT, CDR2 YENEEA. The length of the CDR3 is 15 residues. CDR3 region: CASSFDRGNTGELFF. The CDR3 nucleotides are TGTGCCAGCAGCTTTGACAGGGGTAACACCGGGGAGCTGTTTTTT.

The chain recombines TRBV7-9 with TRBJ2-7; D might be TRBD1 (6 bases). CDR1 is SEHNR and CDR2 is FQNEAQ in the germline V gene (reference sequence). Trimming took 4 bases from V and 6 from J, leaving 19 bases between them. This CDR3 has 15 residues. CDR3 sequence (DNA): TGTGCCAGCAGCTATACACAGGGTCCCGGGTCCGAGCAGTACTTC. Encoded protein: CASSYTQGPGSEQYF.

This rearrangement joins TRBV5-8 to TRBJ2-2, with D perhaps given as TRBD1 or TRBD2 (6 bases each). CDR1 is SGHTS, CDR2 YDEGEE, per germline. V lost 6 bases to trimming and J lost 0 bases, with 24 bases between them. CDR3 size: 19 residues. CDR3: CASTITRGADSPNTGELFF. As DNA, the CDR3 is TGTGCCAGCACCATTACAAGGGGGGCGGACAGCCCGAACACCGGGGAGCTGTTTTTT.

This clone turned up a few times. J is TRBJ1-5 and V is TRBV4-1, with D maybe TRBD1 (5 bases). Germline V CDR1 and CDR2: MGHRA, YSYEKL. V was trimmed by 4 bases and J by 1 base, leaving 14 bases between them. This CDR3 spans 16 amino acids. The CDR3 is CASSPRELDSNQPQHF. The CDR3 DNA sequence: TGCGCCAGCAGCCCCAGGGAATTAGACAGCAATCAGCCCCAGCATTTT.

The rearrangement joins TRBV5-4 to TRBJ2-2; D not resolved. Deletions cut 0 bases from V and 3 bases from J, with 9 bases between. CDR1 and CDR2 from the germline V gene are SGHNT and YYREEE (reference sequence). The CDR3 covers 15 residues. DNA for the CDR3: TGTGCCAGCAGCTTGGAGGTGCCGGACACCGGGGAGCTGTTTTTT. Its translation: CASSLEVPDTGELFF.

V gene TRBV13 combines with J gene TRBJ1-2; 10 bases line up with TRBD1. Germline loops: CDR1 PRHDT, CDR2 FYEKMQ (reference sequence). The ends lost 2 bases at V and 6 bases at J; junction bases unmatched: 3. This CDR3 has 14 amino acids. Written as DNA, the CDR3 is TGTGCCAGCAGCTTAACCGGGACAGGGGATGGCTACACCTTC. This encodes CASSLTGTGDGYTF.

The CDR3 protein is CASSPAGTGEGYTF. The CDR3 DNA sequence: TGTGCCAGCTCACCGGCTGGGACAGGGGAAGGCTACACCTTC. V usage is TRBV18 and J usage is TRBJ1-2, with 10 bases identical to TRBD1. J gave up 8 bases and V 3 bases, and 6 bases lay outside the gene matches. CDR1 is KGHSH and CDR2 is LQKENI in the germline V gene. CDR3 length: 14 amino acids.

This clone appeared once. This chain connects TRBV19 to TRBJ2-5; 8 nucleotides agree with TRBD1. Germline V gives CDR1 LNHDA, CDR2 SQIVND (reference sequence). The CDR3 consists of 14 residues. V shed 4 bases, J shed 5 bases, and the junction held 6 bases outside the gene matches. The CDR3 sequence is CASSTKQGEETQYF. The CDR3 DNA reads TGTGCCAGTAGTACCAAACAGGGGGAGGAGACCCAGTACTTC.

V usage is TRBV2 and J usage is TRBJ2-3; tentatively, D is TRBD1 (6 bases). This CDR3 comprises 15 residues. Trimming cost V 2 bases and J 2 bases, with 11 bases left between them. The germline gives CDR1 SNHLY, CDR2 FYNNEI. In DNA form, the CDR3 reads TGTGCCAGCAGTGAACCAGGGGTTTCCACAGATACGCAGTATTTT. This codes for CASSEPGVSTDTQYF.

The rearrangement uses TRBV27 and TRBJ2-3; D is possibly TRBD1 (6 bases). V gave up 6 bases and J gave up 4 bases, with 11 bases separating them. Germline V CDR1 and CDR2: MNHEY, SMNVEV (reference sequence). There are 13 residues in the CDR3. The CDR3 DNA sequence: TGTGCCAGCAGACAAACAGGGTCAGATACGCAGTATTTT. Encoded protein: CASRQTGSDTQYF.

CDR3 DNA: TGTGCCAGCAGCTACCCAGGGGCGCGGGGCTACACCTTC. It encodes CASSYPGARGYTF. The chain uses TRBV11-3 and TRBJ1-2; the D gene is possibly TRBD1 (6 bases). Trimming took off 4 bases at V and 8 bases at J, with 14 bases between the two ends. The CDR3 loop spans 13 amino acids. Germline CDR1 SGHNT, CDR2 YENEEA.

The chain couples TRBV6-6 to TRBJ2-7; the match to TRBD2 covers 9 bases. The CDR3 consists of 14 residues. The junction had 4 bases not matched to a gene; V was cut back by 3 bases and J by 4 bases. Germline V gene data show CDR1 as MNHNY and CDR2 as SVGAGI (reference sequence). CDR3 protein: CASSYVAGVYEQYF. For the CDR3, the DNA is TGTGCCAGCAGTTATGTAGCGGGAGTTTACGAGCAGTACTTC.

CDR3 DNA sequence: TGTGCCAGCAGTTACGGGGGGACGAACACTGAAGCTTTCTTT. Translated: CASSYGGTNTEAFF. The V call is TRBV6-6, the J call TRBJ1-1; the D gene is possibly TRBD1 (5 bases). There are 14 residues in the CDR3. The germline gives CDR1 MNHNY, CDR2 SVGAGI (reference sequence). The V gene lost 2 bases and the J gene lost 1 base, with 8 bases spanning the gap.

J is TRBJ2-3 and V is TRBV2; D call uncertain. V was cut by 5 bases and J by 4 bases, with 13 bases left in between. There are 14 residues in the CDR3. Germline V gene data show CDR1 as SNHLY and CDR2 as FYNNEI. CDR3 in DNA: TGTGCCAGCAGTCAAAACCTAGGAGCAGATACGCAGTATTTT. Translating it yields CASSQNLGADTQYF.

In the case of this clone: Different DNA sequences within this sample yield the same CDR3. The chain recombines TRBV18 with TRBJ2-7; TRBD1 aligns across 9 bases. The V segment lost 2 bases and the J segment 3 bases; nucleotides outside the gene matches: 2. Germline CDR1 is KGHSH and CDR2 is LQKENI. This CDR3 contains 14 residues. CDR3 nucleotide sequence: TGTGCCAGCTCACCAAGGGGACAGGGCTACGAGCAGTACTTC. This sequence encodes CASSPRGQGYEQYF. Variable domain in full (rest from reference TRBV18 and TRBJ2-7): NAGVMQNPRHLVRRRGQEARLRCSPMKGHSHVYWYRQLPEEGLKFMVYLQKENIIDESGMPKERFSAEFPKEGPSILRIQQVVRGDSAAYFCASSPRGQGYEQYFGPGTRLTVT.

This clone was observed a single time. The chain joins TRBV6-5 to TRBJ2-1, with D possibly TRBD2 on 6 matching bases. V was cut by 5 bases and J by 8 bases, with 13 bases left in between. Germline CDR1 MNHEY, CDR2 SVGAGI. The length of the CDR3 is 13 residues. The CDR3 reads CASSTGSPHEQFF. CDR3 in DNA: TGTGCCAGCAGTACCGGGAGCCCCCATGAGCAGTTCTTC.

The chain has TRBV15 and TRBJ2-2; TRBD1 matches 9 bases. The CDR3 loop spans 17 amino acids. Germline V gene data show CDR1 as LNHNV and CDR2 as YYDKDF (reference sequence). Germline trimming cut 3 bases from V and 6 bases from J; bases unmatched to any gene: 11. The CDR3 DNA reads TGTGCCACCAGCAGGGCCCCGGGACAGGGCCGGGCCGGGGAGCTGTTTTTT. As protein: CATSRAPGQGRAGELFF.

This clone came up a few times. The J gene is TRBJ1-2, the V gene TRBV5-1; possibly TRBD1 for D (6 bases). Germline loops: CDR1 SGHRS, CDR2 YFSETQ. The CDR3 runs 15 residues. V shed 4 bases and J shed 8 bases, with 21 bases lying between them. CDR3 DNA: TGCGCCAGCAGCCAGCTGACAGGCCCGAGTGGGGGCTACACCTTC. It specifies CASSQLTGPSGGYTF.

This clone was detected only once. The chain combines TRBV6-5 with TRBJ2-7, with D possibly TRBD2 on 5 matching bases. The length of the CDR3 is 12 residues. Germline values: CDR1 MNHEY, CDR2 SVGAGI. V was shortened by 5 bases and J by 7 bases, with 12 bases between the two germline ends. The CDR3 loop is CASSHGKEEQYF. The CDR3 DNA reads TGTGCCAGCAGTCACGGGAAGGAAGAGCAGTACTTC.

This clone was seen just once. V is TRBV7-3 and J is TRBJ1-1, with D tentatively TRBD1 (5 bases). V dropped 7 bases and J dropped 7 bases, with 19 bases sitting between them. CDR3 length equals 14 residues. Germline assignment: CDR1 SGHTA and CDR2 FQGTGA. The CDR3 coding sequence is TGTGCCAGCACCCCAACCCCGGGGACGGGTGAAGCTTTCTTT. Amino acids: CASTPTPGTGEAFF. The entire variable domain, with the rest obtained from reference TRBV7-3 and TRBJ1-1, is as follows: GAGVSQTPSNKVTEKGKYVELRCDPISGHTALYWYRQSLGQGPEFLIYFQGTGAADDSGLPNDRFFAVRPEGSVSTLKIQRTERGDSAVYLCASTPTPGTGEAFFGQGTRLTVV.